This T cell receptor beta chain was captured in a study of cytomegalovirus exposure and HLA in healthy donors. Study context: Per a later analysis, the roughly 670 first-cohort and under 150 validation repertoires shared one platform. Regarding the study as a whole: The authors enumerated 180 or so TCR beta chains as linked to cytomegalovirus. A few chains tied to CMV proved CMV antigen-specific in vitro.

For this clone: Antigen unknown.

TCRdb's table, derived via immunoSEQ multiplex PCR, lists solely in-frame clones and lacks some. The sample yields 150,000 to 200,000 clones, about 89% seen once. Trimming removed 6 bases at V and 6 bases at J, with 11 bases between. The CDR3 contains 12 residues. Germline V gene lookup returns CDR1 MDHEN and CDR2 SYDVKM. This TCR derives from a man aged 25-45 years in good health and CMV-seropositive. Material for sequencing was PBMCs. The chain combines TRBV28 with TRBJ1-2; D is undetermined. CDR3 sequence: CASRGIYHGYTF. In nucleotides, the CDR3 is TGTGCCAGCAGGGGTATTTACCATGGCTACACCTTC.